This TCR beta chain came from a study of identical twins. A few counts support this clonotype. TCRdb reprocessed the 5' RACE reads with MiXCR, giving one entry per CDR3 protein. The sample holds 600,000 to 850,000 distinct CDR3 sequences, 15% to 20% seen once. With V trimmed by 1 base and J by 5 bases, 3 bases remained unmatched. Germline V CDR1 and CDR2: DFQATT, SNEGSKA (reference sequence). This CDR3 is 13 amino acids long. This sample also belongs to another study, concerning T cells expressing NK-cell markers. That source adds: Seven of the eight sequenced donors were HCMV-seropositive; one was seronegative.

Sequencing was done on a sample of PBMCs. This receptor was obtained from a woman under 30 in good health. The chain has TRBV20-1 and TRBJ2-5; TRBD1 aligns across 8 bases. As DNA, the CDR3 is TGCAGTGCTAGAGTCAGGGGGCTGGAGACCCAGTACTTC. Translating gives CSARVRGLETQYF.